The following is a T cell receptor beta chain sequence with its context. The antigen is undetermined. This CDR3 spans 13 amino acids. CDR1 is MNHEY, CDR2 SVGAGI, per germline. V gave up 6 bases and J gave up 7 bases, with 16 bases separating them. The sample originates from a study of tissue T cells after allogeneic stem cell transplantation. Study in general: CD3+ T cells were flow-sorted when enough cells; otherwise DNA extracted directly. The study's findings and limits: TCR repertoires tracked anatomic similarity, regardless of disease or transplant status. Limitations included a small, clinically heterogeneous cohort and limited sampling depth.

Sequencing of TCRbeta CDR3 at survey depth gave sequences and template counts. The assay was immunoSEQ multiplex PCR, and TCRdb's table has in-frame clones only and misses some. The table records roughly 30,000 clones, 85% of them present only once. The origin of this receptor is a woman aged 18-49 years who later had graft-versus-host disease after an allogeneic stem cell transplant. Sequenced material: blood, taken before transplantation. The chain has TRBV6-5 and TRBJ2-7; D ambiguous. The CDR3 DNA follows: TGTGCCAGCAGATTCCAGGATTCGAGTGAGCAGTACTTC. Amino acid sequence: CASRFQDSSEQYF.